One sample yielded the 29 T cell receptor beta chains listed below, sequenced in a study of spatial heterogeneity in lung cancer. One entry per CDR3 protein results from TCRdb running MiXCR on the 5' RACE reads. The repertoire includes about 92,000 distinct CDR3 sequences, 12% of them detected once, and roughly 41% sits in the top ten. Specified time point: sample taken at primary tumor resection. The specimen comprised PBMCs, sampled at surgery. These receptors were obtained from a male donor with early-stage non-small cell lung cancer.

This clonotype was seen at least ten times. This chain uses TRBV11-2 with TRBJ2-3, with TRBD2 matching 11 bases. The CDR3 runs to 15 residues. CDR1 SGHAT and CDR2 FQNNGV come from the germline V gene. The J segment lost 4 bases and the V segment lost 4 bases, leaving 4 bases of the junction unmatched. The CDR3 loop reads CASSYSGGASDTQYF. DNA of the CDR3: TGTGCCAGCAGCTATAGCGGGGGGGCCTCAGATACGCAGTATTTT.

There are a few counts of this clonotype. The CDR3 nucleotides are TGTGCCAGCAGCTTGGTGACTAGCGGGAGGCTGAGCACAGATACGCAGTATTTT. This gives the protein CASSLVTSGRLSTDTQYF. V and J are TRBV7-2 and TRBJ2-3; 13 nucleotides line up with TRBD2. This CDR3 is 18 amino acids long. Germline trimming cut 3 bases from V and 0 bases from J; bases unmatched to any gene: 6. Germline V CDR1 and CDR2: SGHTA, FQGNSA.

The CDR3 DNA sequence: TGTGCCAGCAGTATAGCGGGTAGCACAGATACGCAGTATTTT. It translates to CASSIAGSTDTQYF. This sequence joins TRBV27 and TRBJ2-3, with 7 bases identical to TRBD2. V lost 5 bases, J lost 0 bases, and 2 bases stayed unmatched. The CDR3 sequence is 14 residues long. CDR1 and CDR2 from the germline V gene are MNHEY and SMNVEV (reference sequence).

The chain links TRBV28 to TRBJ2-7; 7 nucleotides agree with TRBD1. Germline loops: CDR1 MDHEN, CDR2 SYDVKM. V dropped 3 bases and J dropped 1; count of bases not matched to a gene: 3. The CDR3 has 14 amino acids. This chain's CDR3 is CASSFRDRSYEQYF. DNA for the CDR3: TGTGCCAGCAGTTTCAGGGACAGATCCTACGAGCAGTACTTC.

The V gene is TRBV10-3, the J gene TRBJ2-7, with a weak D call TRBD2 (5 bases). Per germline, CDR1 ENHRY and CDR2 SYGVKD. This CDR3 is built from 16 residues. Trimming removed 0 bases from V and 3 bases from J, with 15 bases in between. CDR3 DNA: TGTGCCATCAGTGAGTCGCCGACTAACCGAGACTACGAGCAGTACTTC. Protein product: CAISESPTNRDYEQYF.

The chain employs TRBV5-1 and TRBJ1-1; TRBD1 might be the D (6 bases). From germline, CDR1 is SGHRS and CDR2 YFSETQ. V was shortened by 3 bases and J by 1 base, with 13 bases between the two germline ends. The CDR3 loop spans 15 amino acids. The CDR3 DNA reads as TGCGCCAGCAGCTCCTTACAGGGAAGGAACACTGAAGCTTTCTTT. Translated: CASSSLQGRNTEAFF.

The V gene is TRBV12-3 or TRBV12-4, the J gene TRBJ1-2; possible D gene TRBD1, 6 bases. Trimming took off 1 base at V and 3 bases at J, with 15 bases between the two ends. The CDR3 covers 16 residues. CDR3: CASSLEGGGRYYGYTF. The CDR3, as DNA: TGTGCCAGCAGTTTAGAGGGGGGCGGCCGGTACTATGGCTACACCTTC.

The gene calls are TRBV6-6 and TRBJ1-6; 7 bases agree with TRBD1. Germline-derived CDR1 and CDR2 are MNHNY and SVGAGI (reference sequence). V lost 6 bases and J lost 5; bases outside the gene matches: 7. The CDR3 runs to 15 residues. CDR3 DNA sequence: TGTGCCAGCAGCCAGGGGGATCGGGATAATTCACCCCTCCACTTT. Its protein is CASSQGDRDNSPLHF.

The CDR3 coding sequence is TGTGCCAGCAGGACAACTCAGCGGGGGGGCTCAGATACGCAGTATTTT. This encodes CASRTTQRGGSDTQYF. The V call is TRBV6-1, the J call TRBJ2-3; TRBD2 matches at 10 bases. The CDR3 length is 16 residues. J lost 4 bases, V lost 6 bases, and 10 bases had no gene match. Germline loops: CDR1 MNHNS, CDR2 SASEGT.

This clonotype was seen a handful of times. The chain is built from TRBV7-8 and TRBJ1-1; no firm D call. The CDR3 has 17 amino acids. CDR1 and CDR2 (germline): SGHVS, FQNEAQ. Trimming shortened V by 5 bases and J by 1 base, and 20 bases separated the two germline ends. The CDR3 region has the DNA TGTGCCAGCAGCCCCAACGAGGGAAACCAGAGGAACACTGAAGCTTTCTTT. Translation: CASSPNEGNQRNTEAFF.

The J gene is TRBJ1-2, the V gene TRBV7-9, with D unresolved. The CDR3 consists of 11 residues. CDR1 is SEHNR and CDR2 is FQNEAQ in the germline V gene (reference sequence). The ends were cut back, 1 base at V and 10 bases at J, with 7 bases in the middle. The DNA of the CDR3 is TGTGCCAGCAGCTTAGGAGTCTTCTACACCTTC. It translates to CASSLGVFYTF.

This clonotype occurred a few times. V gene TRBV20-1 combines with J gene TRBJ2-7; perhaps TRBD2 as D (5 bases). In germline, CDR1 is DFQATT, CDR2 SNEGSKA (reference sequence). The CDR3 extends over 12 amino acids. Trimming left V 6 bases short and J 6 bases short, with 15 bases between. CDR3 sequence: CSAPLGAGEQYF. CDR3 coding DNA: TGCAGTGCCCCCCTGGGAGCTGGCGAGCAGTACTTC.

The chain joins TRBV7-2 to TRBJ2-6; D is possibly TRBD1 or TRBD2 (5 bases each). The CDR3 is 16 amino acids. Germline values: CDR1 SGHTA, CDR2 FQGNSA. The germline V and J ends were trimmed by 1 base and 2 bases, with 9 bases remaining between them. CDR3 sequence (DNA): TGTGCCAGCAGCTTAGTCAGGGACCCTGGGGCCAACGTCCTGACTTTC. Encoded protein: CASSLVRDPGANVLTF.

The chain couples TRBV4-3 to TRBJ1-6; D ambiguous. Trimming left V 0 bases short and J 7 bases short, with 7 bases between. There are 14 residues in the CDR3. Germline values: CDR1 LGHNA, CDR2 YSLEER. CDR3 sequence (DNA): TGCGCCAGCAGCCAAGAGCGCCAGAATTCACCCCTCCACTTT. Translation: CASSQERQNSPLHF.

V and J are TRBV6-6 and TRBJ1-1, with a weak D call TRBD1 (6 bases). Trimming shortened V by 2 bases and J by 4 bases, and 11 bases separated the two germline ends. The CDR3 is 14 amino acids. Germline loops: CDR1 MNHNY, CDR2 SVGAGI (reference sequence). CDR3 in amino acids: CASSYGQGITEAFF. Written as DNA, the CDR3 is TGTGCCAGCAGTTACGGGCAGGGGATCACTGAAGCTTTCTTT.

The chain combines TRBV5-1 with TRBJ1-5; no firm D call. This CDR3 spans 13 amino acids. Germline V gene lookup returns CDR1 SGHRS and CDR2 YFSETQ. V gave up 9 bases and J gave up 5 bases, with 15 bases separating them. The CDR3 is CATPFKADQPQHF. CDR3 sequence (DNA): TGCGCCACCCCTTTTAAAGCGGATCAGCCCCAGCATTTT.

This clonotype was counted at least ten times. The chain carries TRBV5-4 and TRBJ2-1; 7 bases line up with TRBD1. Germline CDR1 and CDR2: SGHNT and YYREEE (reference sequence). Trimming cost V 4 bases and J 0 bases; bases outside gene matches: 10. The CDR3 length is 17 residues. CDR3 DNA sequence: TGTGCCAGCAGCGGAACAAACAGGGGAAGCTCCTACAATGAGCAGTTCTTC. Translated: CASSGTNRGSSYNEQFF.

The V and J genes are TRBV20-1 and TRBJ2-4; TRBD2 matches 7 bases. With V trimmed by 6 bases and J by 5 bases, 13 bases remained unmatched. The CDR3 is 15 residues long. CDR1 is DFQATT and CDR2 is SNEGSKA in the germline V gene (reference sequence). The CDR3 sequence is CSARSWGLAENIQYF. CDR3 nucleotides: TGCAGTGCCAGATCGTGGGGCCTAGCGGAAAACATTCAGTACTTC.

V is TRBV27 and J is TRBJ2-3; 9 bases align to TRBD2. The CDR3 extends over 14 amino acids. V dropped 3 bases and J dropped 6; count of bases not matched to a gene: 4. The germline V gene encodes CDR1 MNHEY and CDR2 SMNVEV (reference sequence). The CDR3 is CASSFSGGRDTQYF. In DNA, the CDR3 is TGTGCCAGCAGTTTCAGCGGGGGGCGGGATACGCAGTATTTT.

In this sample, this clonotype turned up a few times. V usage is TRBV7-9 and J usage is TRBJ2-3; 13 nucleotides match TRBD2. In germline, CDR1 is SEHNR, CDR2 FQNEAQ (reference sequence). The CDR3 runs to 16 residues. The junction had 8 bases not matched to a gene; V was cut back by 5 bases and J by 6 bases. The chain's CDR3 is CASSLGLAGAGDTQYF. The CDR3 DNA follows: TGTGCCAGCAGCCTCGGACTAGCGGGAGCGGGGGATACGCAGTATTTT. Full variable domain (outside the CDR3, taken from reference TRBV7-9 and TRBJ2-3): DTGVSQNPRHKITKRGQNVTFRCDPISEHNRLYWYRQTLGQGPEFLTYFQNEAQLEKSRLLSDRFSAERPKGSFSTLEIQRTEQGDSAMYLCASSLGLAGAGDTQYFGPGTRLTVL.

Regarding this clonotype: An end of the junction does not agree with germline; a read error may underlie this. The rearrangement joins TRBV5-1 to TRBJ2-4; possible D gene TRBD2, 5 bases. CDR1 and CDR2 from the germline V gene are SGHRS and YFSETQ. There are 15 residues in the CDR3. In nucleotides, the CDR3 is TGCGCCAGCAGATTGGACGTCGGGACCAAAAACATTCAGTACTTC. As protein: CASRLDVGTKNIQYF.

This clonotype occurred many times. The rearrangement uses TRBV6-1 and TRBJ1-2; TRBD1 matches 7 bases. The CDR3 has 13 residues. Losses at the gene ends were 5 bases for V and 2 bases for J; bases not matched to a gene: 2. CDR1 and CDR2 (germline): MNHNS, SASEGT. The CDR3 DNA follows: TGTGCCAGCAGTAGACAGGGAAACTATGGCTACACCTTC. Translating it yields CASSRQGNYGYTF.

The rearrangement uses TRBV6-5 and TRBJ2-2; D is unresolved. The germline gives CDR1 MNHEY, CDR2 SVGAGI. The CDR3 is 14 amino acids. V lost 6 bases and J lost 4, with 12 bases in between. The CDR3 DNA reads TGTGCCAGCAGAGGCGGACCGGGCACCGGGGAGCTGTTTTTT. As protein: CASRGGPGTGELFF.

This clonotype was detected ten times or more. The chain joins TRBV10-3 to TRBJ2-2, with TRBD1 as a possible D gene (5 bases). V was clipped by 6 bases and J by 7 bases, with 12 bases between them. CDR1 and CDR2 (germline): ENHRY, SYGVKD. CDR3 length equals 13 residues. The CDR3 spells CAIRNGASGELFF. The CDR3 nucleotides are TGTGCCATCAGAAATGGGGCTAGCGGGGAGCTGTTTTTT.

This clonotype was counted many times. The V and J genes are TRBV20-1 and TRBJ2-7; D could derive from TRBD1 or TRBD2 (5 bases each). CDR1 and CDR2 from the germline V gene are DFQATT and SNEGSKA (reference sequence). Trimming removed 4 bases at V and 3 bases at J, with 13 bases between. The CDR3 sequence is 13 residues long. Here the CDR3 DNA reads TGCAGTGCTAAGACAGCGGTTTTCTACGAGCAGTACTTC. Translated: CSAKTAVFYEQYF.

The CDR3 region is CASSLGLAYTGELFF. The DNA of the CDR3 is TGTGCCAGCAGCTTGGGACTAGCGTATACCGGGGAGCTGTTTTTT. The gene calls are TRBV7-2 and TRBJ2-2; 10 nucleotides align to TRBD2. In germline, CDR1 is SGHTA, CDR2 FQGNSA. CDR3 length equals 15 residues. The V and J ends lost 3 bases and 5 bases, in that order; junction bases with no gene match: 3.

The chain joins TRBV30 to TRBJ1-5; maybe TRBD1 (5 bases). The V end lost 0 bases, the J end lost 7 bases, and 10 bases lay between the germline ends. The CDR3 is 13 amino acids. Germline loops: CDR1 GTSNPN, CDR2 SVGIG (reference sequence). Here the CDR3 reads CAWSVLGEQPQHF. CDR3 in DNA: TGTGCCTGGAGTGTATTAGGGGAGCAGCCCCAGCATTTT.

In nucleotides, the CDR3 is TGTGCCAGTAGTATAGGGGAGGGGATGATAGGCAATCAGCCCCAGCATTTT. Its protein is CASSIGEGMIGNQPQHF. The chain joins TRBV19 to TRBJ1-5; a possible D gene is TRBD1 (5 bases). From germline, CDR1 is LNHDA and CDR2 SQIVND (reference sequence). The CDR3 is 17 residues long. The V gene lost 1 base and the J gene lost 2 bases, with 15 bases spanning the gap. Based on the CDR3 plus reference TRBV19 and TRBJ1-5, the full variable domain is DGGITQSPKYLFRKEGQNVTLSCEQNLNHDAMYWYRQDPGQGLRLIYYSQIVNDFQKGDIAEGYSVSREKKESFPLTVTSAQKNPTAFYLCASSIGEGMIGNQPQHFGDGTRLSIL.

In this sample, this clonotype turned up a few times. This chain links TRBV20-1 with TRBJ2-7; 10 bases are a match to TRBD1. Unmatched junction bases numbered 3, after V lost 5 bases and J lost 5 bases. The CDR3 loop spans 12 amino acids. Germline values: CDR1 DFQATT, CDR2 SNEGSKA (reference sequence). The CDR3 spells CSARQGAHEQYF. CDR3 bases: TGCAGTGCTCGACAGGGGGCCCACGAGCAGTACTTC.